The clone carrying this TCR beta chain was counted only a few times. Its antigen is undetermined. The germline gives CDR1 SGHRS, CDR2 YFSETQ. The CDR3 length is 19 residues. Between the trimmed V and J ends, which lost 4 bases and 2 bases, there was a span of 26 bases. Using RNA transcripts as the source, TCR beta CDR3 regions were amplified. TCR CDR3 underwent first-round RT-PCR with the HTBI primer set. A single record per CDR3 protein comes from TCRdb applying MiXCR to the multiplex PCR reads. The top ten clones hold 18% of a sample with around 560,000 distinct CDR3 sequences, over 15% of them seen once. These data originate in a study of T cells in Graves' hyperthyroidism and ophthalmopathy. Findings and caveats of the study: Most clonotypes expanded in the thyroid (above 0.001) were also present in blood. A 13 V-J model separated ophthalmopathy from stable hyperthyroidism.

Researchers defined stable Graves' hyperthyroidism as no ophthalmopathy progression within 18 months. Cells are PBMCs isolated from about 10 ml of fresh blood. This receptor was taken from a woman aged 18-30 years with Graves' hyperthyroidism. Sequenced material: blood. The V call is TRBV5-1, the J call TRBJ2-3; weak D call: TRBD1 (6 bases). Here the CDR3 reads CASSRARDIPPLLTDTQYF. The DNA for the CDR3 is TGCGCCAGCAGCCGAGCCCGGGACATCCCCCCACTCCTCACAGATACGCAGTATTTT.